The sequence of this TCR beta chain was determined in a study of T cells in narcolepsy. Profiling relied on immunoSEQ multiplex PCR, and the TCRdb table lists in-frame clones only, not all of them. Here the sample spans about 40,000 clones, approximately 90% being singletons. Material: CD45RA- memory CD4+ T cells from PBMCs. The origin of this receptor is a human donor with narcolepsy.

The CDR3 region is CASSQLRDGYTEAFF. The CDR3 nucleotides are TGTGCCAGCAGCCAACTCCGGGACGGGTACACTGAAGCTTTCTTT. The chain recombines TRBV5-6 with TRBJ1-1; maybe TRBD1 (5 bases). Germline assignment: CDR1 SGHDT and CDR2 YYEEEE. V lost 4 bases and J lost 3, with 16 bases in between. The CDR3 runs to 15 residues.